The entry below gives a single T cell receptor (beta chain) sequence along with its context. What it recognizes is unknown. RNA in amounts of about 0.5 to 1 ug was reverse transcribed with random hexamers. An immunoSEQ multiplex PCR amplified TCR beta CDR3 over 54 Vbeta and 13 Jbeta. TCRdb re-analysed the immunoSEQ multiplex PCR reads in MiXCR, keeping a single row per CDR3 protein. Among 95,000 to 150,000 distinct CDR3 sequences listed, about 94% were seen once. The CDR3 extends over 12 amino acids. Per the germline V gene, CDR1 is SGHDT and CDR2 is YYEEEE. Deletions cut 4 bases from V and 8 bases from J, with 7 bases between. The sample originates from a study of CD8 T cells in Susac syndrome. FACS was used to enrich TEMRA cells, whereas the CD8+ and CD4+ T cells were obtained by negative isolation. Study findings and constraints: Clonal expansion of Susac CD8+ cells peaked in TEMRA cells, and it also peaked in active patients. In total CD8+ repertoires, about 16 Susac-specific public clones were found, and in CD8+ TEMRA repertoires, roughly 5 were found.

The sequenced sample consisted of CD8+ T cells from PBMCs. This sequence was found in a human donor with Susac syndrome. The V gene is TRBV5-6, the J gene TRBJ1-6, with D uncertain. DNA of the CDR3: TGTGCCAGCAGCGGACGCGATTCACCCCTCCACTTT. This encodes CASSGRDSPLHF.